The source of this T cell receptor (beta chain) is a study of cytomegalovirus exposure and HLA in healthy donors. Study-level findings and limits: Specificity for CMV antigens was confirmed in vitro for a few of the CMV-associated chains.

Germline trimming cut 0 bases from V and 5 bases from J; bases unmatched to any gene: 14. The CDR3 has 18 amino acids. Germline CDR1 SGHRS, CDR2 YFSETQ. Note on this clone: Its antigen remains unknown.

The assay was immunoSEQ multiplex PCR, and TCRdb's table has in-frame clones only and misses some. The table includes over 150,000 clones, 86% detected once. The chain is built from TRBV5-1 and TRBJ2-1; 7 positions agree with TRBD2. The TCR originated in a human donor in good health. Sequencing was carried out using PBMCs. The CDR3 loop reads CASSLGFGTGGVHNEQFF. The CDR3 region has the DNA TGCGCCAGCAGCTTGGGGTTTGGGACGGGAGGAGTACACAATGAGCAGTTCTTC.